This T cell receptor beta chain stems from a study of OX40 agonist ivuxolimab in advanced cancers. Background on the study: Among those enrolled, mean age was 60 years (range roughly 20 to 79) and about 79% were male.

Produced via immunoSEQ multiplex PCR; TCRdb's table is partial and in-frame only. The data show tens of thousands of clones, 90% seen once. The CDR3 has 17 residues. The V end lost 0 bases, the J end lost 4 bases, and 19 bases lay between the germline ends. Per the germline V gene, CDR1 is SGDLS and CDR2 is YYNGEE. This receptor was obtained from an adult with an advanced solid tumor such as melanoma, head and neck, liver or kidney cancer. This specimen consisted of CD4+ or CD8+ T cells sorted from blood, obtained in a trial of the OX40 agonist ivuxolimab. The chain uses TRBV9 and TRBJ2-5; TRBD2 is a possible D gene (6 bases). For the CDR3, the DNA is TGTGCCAGCAGCGTAGAGGGGAGTGGGGTCGGGGGAGAGACCCAGTACTTC. Translation gives CASSVEGSGVGGETQYF. The entire variable domain, with the rest obtained from reference TRBV9 and TRBJ2-5, is as follows: DSGVTQTPKHLITATGQRVTLRCSPRSGDLSVYWYQQSLDQGLQFLIQYYNGEERAKGNILERFSAQQFPDLHSELNLSSLELGDSALYFCASSVEGSGVGGETQYFGPGTRLLVL.